One sample yielded the 16 T cell receptor beta chains listed below, sequenced in a study of blood T cell repertoires in COVID-19. The repertoire was sequenced with immunoSEQ multiplex PCR; TCRdb's copy has only in-frame clones and lacks some. The repertoire consists of 200,000 to 250,000 clones, with 87% occurring once and the leading ten covering around 6%. The specimen was PBMCs or T cells enriched from blood (not recorded which). The receptors derive from a young woman with acute COVID-19.

This chain connects TRBV28 to TRBJ1-2, with D perhaps matching TRBD1 (5 bases). Per germline, CDR1 MDHEN and CDR2 SYDVKM. The CDR3 runs 13 residues. Trimming stripped 6 bases from V and 4 bases from J, with 12 bases between. This CDR3 is CASRAGLGYGYTF. Here the CDR3 DNA reads TGTGCCAGCAGAGCAGGGCTGGGCTATGGCTACACCTTC.

The J gene is TRBJ1-1, the V gene TRBV4-1; no clear D gene. The V end was cut by 2 bases, the J end by 6 bases, with 13 bases between. The CDR3 is 14 residues long. Germline CDR1 reads MGHRA; CDR2 reads YSYEKL. This CDR3 is CASSQNRAAAEAFF. In DNA form, the CDR3 reads TGCGCCAGCAGCCAAAATCGAGCGGCGGCTGAAGCTTTCTTT.

The V and J genes are TRBV20-1 and TRBJ1-6; D is uncertain. The V end was cut by 3 bases, the J end by 4 bases, with 19 bases between. The CDR3 contains 17 residues. CDR1 DFQATT and CDR2 SNEGSKA come from the germline V gene (reference sequence). The CDR3 reads CSASSSSADGYNSPLHF. In nucleotides, the CDR3 is TGCAGTGCTAGTTCCTCTAGCGCTGACGGTTATAATTCACCCCTCCACTTT.

The chain links TRBV5-6 to TRBJ1-6; the D gene is possibly TRBD1 (6 bases). In germline, CDR1 is SGHDT, CDR2 YYEEEE. V lost 2 bases, J lost 8 bases, and 11 bases lay in between. CDR3 length equals 14 residues. The CDR3 DNA sequence: TGTGCCAGCAGCTTACAGGGAGGGGATTCACCCCTCCACTTT. It codes for CASSLQGGDSPLHF.

V usage is TRBV29-1 and J usage is TRBJ1-2; TRBD1 might be the D (5 bases). The germline V gene has CDR1 SQVTM and CDR2 ANQGSEA. The ends were cut back, 2 bases at V and 6 bases at J, with 13 bases in the middle. The CDR3 runs 13 residues. CDR3 region: CSVEMGPLNGYTF. The CDR3 nucleotides are TGCAGCGTTGAAATGGGGCCCCTCAATGGCTACACCTTC.

This chain connects TRBV6-6 to TRBJ1-3, with 9 bases aligning to TRBD1. Trimming at V came to 6 bases and at J to 0 bases, leaving 18 bases not matched to a gene. CDR3 length equals 20 residues. The germline V gene encodes CDR1 MNHNY and CDR2 SVGAGI (reference sequence). CDR3 residues: CASSSRTGTGKRFSGNTIYF. The CDR3 DNA reads as TGTGCCAGCAGCTCACGTACCGGGACAGGGAAGCGTTTCTCTGGAAACACCATATATTTT.

V gene TRBV5-1 combines with J gene TRBJ2-3; weak D call: TRBD1 (5 bases). This CDR3 is 14 amino acids long. CDR1 and CDR2 (germline): SGHRS, YFSETQ. The germline V and J ends were trimmed by 6 bases and 6 bases, with 17 bases remaining between them. The CDR3 region is CASTLGQPRDTQYF. The CDR3 DNA reads TGCGCCAGCACCCTGGGGCAGCCTCGGGATACGCAGTATTTT.

The V gene is TRBV9, the J gene TRBJ2-3, with 8 bases aligning to TRBD2. Per germline, CDR1 SGDLS and CDR2 YYNGEE. The V segment lost 3 bases and the J segment 9 bases; nucleotides outside the gene matches: 6. The CDR3 totals 13 residues. Written as DNA, the CDR3 is TGTGCCAGCAGCGCCACTAGCGGTAAAACGCAGTATTTT. This translates into CASSATSGKTQYF.

The chain combines TRBV6-1 with TRBJ1-6, with D uncertain. CDR1 and CDR2 from the germline V gene are MNHNS and SASEGT. Trimming shortened V by 1 base and J by 7 bases, and 5 bases separated the two germline ends. The CDR3 has 13 residues. In DNA, the CDR3 is TGTGCCAGCAGTGAAGGGCAAAATTCACCCCTCCACTTT. Translated, it gives CASSEGQNSPLHF.

V usage is TRBV2 and J usage is TRBJ1-4; TRBD1 is a possible D gene (5 bases). CDR1 SNHLY and CDR2 FYNNEI come from the germline V gene. The CDR3 loop spans 16 amino acids. Trimming removed 0 bases at V and 0 bases at J, with 8 bases between. CDR3 protein: CASSEALTATNEKLFF. CDR3 nucleotide sequence: TGTGCCAGCAGTGAAGCGCTGACAGCAACTAATGAAAAACTGTTTTTT.

V usage is TRBV7-2 and J usage is TRBJ2-7; D is perhaps TRBD2 (5 bases). The CDR3 is 15 amino acids. Looked up from germline, CDR1 is SGHTA and CDR2 is FQGNSA. V shed 5 bases and J shed 0 bases, with 14 bases lying between them. In nucleotides, the CDR3 is TGTGCCAGCAGCCAGGAAAGCGGTATCTCCTACGAGCAGTACTTC. As protein: CASSQESGISYEQYF.

DNA for the CDR3: TGTGCCAGCAGTCGAGACAGGGAACAGCCCCAGCATTTT. This gives the protein CASSRDREQPQHF. This chain connects TRBV3-1 (or the pseudogene TRBV3-2) to TRBJ1-5; 7 bases match TRBD1. The CDR3 is 13 residues long. CDR1 is LGHDT and CDR2 is YNNKEL in the germline V gene (reference sequence). After removal of 6 bases from V and 7 bases from J, the junction contained 6 bases not matched to a gene.

This clone showed up just a few times. This chain uses TRBV7-9 with TRBJ2-1; D is uncertain. V gave up 5 bases and J gave up 6 bases, with 11 bases separating them. There are 13 residues in the CDR3. Germline V gene data show CDR1 as SEHNR and CDR2 as FQNEAQ (reference sequence). Here the CDR3 DNA reads TGTGCCAGCAGCCCCCAGTTTACCAATGAGCAGTTCTTC. This gives the protein CASSPQFTNEQFF.

The V and J genes are TRBV5-8 and TRBJ2-6; D call uncertain. Germline values: CDR1 SGHTS, CDR2 YDEGEE. The CDR3 runs to 14 residues. Trimming took 4 bases from V and 4 from J, leaving 9 bases between them. This CDR3 is CASSGPLGANVLTF. Here the CDR3 DNA reads TGTGCCAGCAGCGGGCCTCTCGGGGCCAACGTCCTGACTTTC.

This chain joins TRBV28 and TRBJ1-2, with 11 bases identical to TRBD1. The trim removed 6 bases at V and 7 bases at J, leaving 7 bases unmatched. This CDR3 region has 14 residues. CDR1 and CDR2 (germline): MDHEN, SYDVKM. This chain's CDR3 is CASRNGQGAGGYTF. CDR3 DNA sequence: TGTGCCAGCAGGAACGGACAGGGGGCTGGTGGCTACACCTTC.

The chain recombines TRBV5-6 with TRBJ2-1, with 10 bases identical to TRBD1. In germline, CDR1 is SGHDT, CDR2 YYEEEE. CDR3 length: 15 residues. Germline trimming cut 4 bases from V and 4 bases from J; bases unmatched to any gene: 5. CDR3 amino acids: CASSPGQGFYNEQFF. The CDR3 DNA is TGTGCCAGCAGCCCGGGACAGGGGTTTTACAATGAGCAGTTCTTC.